The present entry profiles one TCR beta chain with its context. Antigen: not known. This record belongs to a study of response to subunit inactivated influenza vaccine. Study observations and caveats: Authors proposed each seasonal influenza vaccination draws in few new T cells.

CDR3 length: 19 residues. CDR1 and CDR2 from the germline V gene are KGHDR and SFDVKD. The V segment lost 3 bases and the J segment 2 bases; nucleotides outside the gene matches: 12. From the RT-PCR reads, TCRdb called clonotypes with MiXCR, one entry per CDR3 protein. The sample has about 540,000 distinct CDR3 sequences, around a quarter seen once; the top ten hold about 3%. This sample also belongs to another study, concerning T cells expressing NK-cell markers. According to that study: In generating TCR beta cDNA, 5'RACE template switching with UMIs was used. In sorted CD3+CD56+NKG2C+, CD3+CD56+NKG2C- and CD3+CD56-NKG2C+ T cells, TCR beta repertoires were obtained. The CD3+CD56-NKG2C+ fraction of a handful of donors was also led by these clonotypes. There remained a lack of clarity about HCMV specificity of expanded NKG2C+ T cell clones.

The input for sequencing was CD4+ T cells sorted from PBMCs, taken roughly 12 days after vaccination. The chain uses TRBV24-1 and TRBJ2-7; 13 nucleotides align to TRBD2. This receptor was identified in a man aged 45-60 years who received an inactivated influenza vaccine. The chain's CDR3 is CATSDRLAGGRYSAYEQYF. As DNA, the CDR3 is TGTGCCACCAGTGATCGACTAGCGGGAGGTCGATACAGCGCCTACGAGCAGTACTTC.